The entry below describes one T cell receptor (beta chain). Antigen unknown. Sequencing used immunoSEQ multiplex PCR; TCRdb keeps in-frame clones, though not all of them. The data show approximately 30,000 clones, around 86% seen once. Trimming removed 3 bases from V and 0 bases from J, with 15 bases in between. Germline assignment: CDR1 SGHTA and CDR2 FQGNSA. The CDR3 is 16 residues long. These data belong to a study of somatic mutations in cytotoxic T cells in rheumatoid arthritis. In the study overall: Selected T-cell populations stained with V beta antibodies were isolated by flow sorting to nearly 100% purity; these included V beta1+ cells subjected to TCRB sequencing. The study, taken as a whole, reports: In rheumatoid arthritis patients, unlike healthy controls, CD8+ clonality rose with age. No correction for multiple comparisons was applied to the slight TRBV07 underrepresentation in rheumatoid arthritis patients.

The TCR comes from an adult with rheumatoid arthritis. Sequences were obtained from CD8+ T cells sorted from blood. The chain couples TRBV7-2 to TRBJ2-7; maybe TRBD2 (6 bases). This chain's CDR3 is CASSFGFAGSSYEQYF. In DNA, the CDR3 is TGTGCCAGCAGCTTTGGCTTCGCGGGGAGCTCCTACGAGCAGTACTTC.